These 14 T cell receptor beta chains were sequenced from one sample in a study of blood T cells in healthy people across ages. A second PCR, run for roughly 7 to 11 cycles, used a sample-barcoded 5' primer plus a J-beta primer mix. TCRdb fed the 5' RACE reads into MiXCR, producing one record per CDR3 protein. Here the sample spans approximately 600,000 distinct CDR3 sequences, approximately 59% being singletons. Sequencing input: blood. These receptors came from a man in his 60s in good health.

The chain is built from TRBV5-1 and TRBJ2-7; the match to TRBD2 covers 13 bases. The CDR3 consists of 16 residues. Trimming took 4 bases from V and 2 from J; bases not matched to a gene: 6. Germline CDR1 and CDR2: SGHRS and YFSETQ. DNA of the CDR3: TGCGCCAGCAGCAAAGGGACTAGCGGGGAGACCTACGAGCAGTACTTC. Its translation is CASSKGTSGETYEQYF.

This clonotype was seen only a few times. The V and J genes are TRBV10-1 and TRBJ1-5; TRBD1 might be the D (5 bases). The CDR3 loop spans 14 amino acids. Germline V gene sequence: CDR1 WNHNN, CDR2 SYGVQD (reference sequence). The V end was cut by 7 bases, the J end by 2 bases, with 12 bases between. The CDR3 region has the DNA TGCGCCAGCACTAGGGGCGAGGGCAATCAGCCCCAGCATTTT. Protein sequence: CASTRGEGNQPQHF.

V and J are TRBV18 and TRBJ2-7; a weak D match, TRBD2 (5 bases). The better agreement between TRBJ2-5 and the DNA end casts doubt on the J call. The germline CDR1 and CDR2 sequences are KGHSH and LQKENI. The CDR3 contains 14 residues. The CDR3 region has the DNA TGTGCCAGCTCACCACCATCGGGGTTTGAGACCCAGTACTTC. Protein product: CASSPPSGFETQYF.

The chain is built from TRBV12-3 or TRBV12-4 and TRBJ1-6, with TRBD1 matching over 8 bases. CDR3 size: 15 residues. The ends lost 6 bases at V and 6 bases at J; junction bases unmatched: 7. Written as DNA, the CDR3 is TGTGCCAGCAGCTCCCTCGACAGGGGTAATTCACCCCTCCACTTT. Amino acid sequence: CASSSLDRGNSPLHF.

This clonotype appeared once. The chain carries TRBV18 and TRBJ2-7, with D unresolved. The CDR3 spans 14 residues. Germline V lookup: CDR1 KGHSH, CDR2 LQKENI. V gave up 3 bases and J gave up 0 bases, with 9 bases separating them. The CDR3 loop reads CASSPYEHSYEQYF. The CDR3 coding sequence is TGTGCCAGCTCACCGTACGAACACTCCTACGAGCAGTACTTC.

The table lists this clonotype with a few counts. This chain links TRBV29-1 with TRBJ2-1; D possibly matches TRBD1 or TRBD2 (5 bases each). Germline lookup yields CDR1 SQVTM and CDR2 ANQGSEA. Trimming shortened V by 7 bases and J by 5 bases, and 18 bases separated the two germline ends. There are 14 residues in the CDR3. CDR3 sequence reads: CSARPQGANNEQFF. The CDR3 nucleotides read TGCAGCGCGCGCCCCCAGGGAGCGAACAATGAGCAGTTCTTC.

The chain links TRBV11-3 to TRBJ2-1; D tentatively fits TRBD1 or TRBD2 (7 bases each). V dropped 0 bases and J dropped 0 bases, with 15 bases sitting between them. Looked up from germline, CDR1 is SGHNT and CDR2 is YENEEA. The CDR3 consists of 18 residues. For the CDR3, the DNA is TGTGCCAGCAGCTTAGATCAGGGGGGGTCTACCTCCTACAATGAGCAGTTCTTC. It encodes CASSLDQGGSTSYNEQFF.

CDR3 region: CASSQIGEREQFF. For the CDR3, the DNA is TGTGCCAGCAGCCAAATCGGGGAACGGGAGCAGTTCTTC. J is TRBJ2-1 and V is TRBV3-1, with D possibly TRBD2 on 5 matching bases. CDR1 LGHDT and CDR2 YNNKEL come from the germline V gene (reference sequence). V shed 2 bases and J shed 10 bases, with 12 bases lying between them. This CDR3 is 13 amino acids long.

The chain carries TRBV29-1 and TRBJ1-2, with 8 bases identical to TRBD1. The CDR3 length is 13 residues. Germline CDR1 reads SQVTM; CDR2 reads ANQGSEA. The ends lost 3 bases at V and 4 bases at J; junction bases unmatched: 4. CDR3 bases: TGCAGCGTTGATCAGGGGGCAGGCTATGGCTACACCTTC. Its protein is CSVDQGAGYGYTF.

This clonotype was picked up a small number of times. V and J are TRBV24-1 and TRBJ1-6; D uncertain. CDR3 length: 16 amino acids. V was shortened by 3 bases and J by 9 bases, with 17 bases between the two germline ends. CDR1 and CDR2 from the germline V gene are KGHDR and SFDVKD. Here the CDR3 reads CATSDRAPGGPSPLHF. DNA of the CDR3: TGTGCCACCAGTGATCGGGCCCCAGGAGGGCCTTCACCCCTCCACTTT.

In this sample, this clonotype turned up a few times. J is TRBJ2-7 and V is TRBV5-1, with 7 bases fitting TRBD1. The trim removed 5 bases at V and 3 bases at J, leaving 11 bases unmatched. This CDR3 comprises 15 residues. Germline V lookup: CDR1 SGHRS, CDR2 YFSETQ. The CDR3 spells CASSPTGQENYEQYF. The DNA of the CDR3 is TGCGCCAGCAGTCCGACTGGACAGGAAAACTACGAGCAGTACTTC.

V is TRBV5-6 and J is TRBJ2-7, with 8 bases identical to TRBD1. The germline V gene has CDR1 SGHDT and CDR2 YYEEEE. The CDR3 is 16 amino acids. Germline trimming cut 4 bases from V and 6 bases from J; bases unmatched to any gene: 15. Here the CDR3 DNA reads TGTGCCAGCAGCCCTTTGGACAGGGAGGTGTATGGCGAGCAGTACTTC. It yields the protein CASSPLDREVYGEQYF.

This rearrangement joins TRBV4-1 to TRBJ1-5, with a weak D call TRBD1 (6 bases). Germline V lookup: CDR1 MGHRA, CDR2 YSYEKL. The CDR3 runs to 17 residues. The V gene lost 2 bases and the J gene lost 0 bases, with 14 bases spanning the gap. In DNA, the CDR3 is TGCGCCAGCAGCCAATGGGACACAGGAGCTAGCAATCAGCCCCAGCATTTT. Amino acid sequence: CASSQWDTGASNQPQHF.

The CDR3 sequence: CASSVHRGAETQYF. DNA for the CDR3: TGTGCCAGCAGCGTTCACAGGGGCGCTGAGACCCAGTACTTC. V is TRBV9 and J is TRBJ2-5; 7 nucleotides align to TRBD1. The CDR3 loop spans 14 amino acids. Germline V gene data show CDR1 as SGDLS and CDR2 as YYNGEE. With V trimmed by 2 bases and J by 5 bases, 6 bases remained unmatched.